This T cell receptor (beta chain) is from a study of blood T cell repertoires in COVID-19. Background on the study: The United States, Italy and Spain supplied acute and convalescent COVID-19 samples. T cells, B-cell-depleted T cells, or PBMCs provided the cDNA or gDNA that served as material.

As processed by the authors: From reference gene primer amplification, estimates of nucleated cell counts were derived. Clones were read by immunoSEQ multiplex PCR, and TCRdb kept only the in-frame ones, dropping some. The V and J calls and clone size are taken from that table; D and trimming were inferred from the DNA. Of about 21,000 clones in the sample, roughly 84% are singletons; the top ten hold 3.2%. V gave up 3 bases and J gave up 1 base, with 13 bases separating them. Looked up from germline, CDR1 is SGDLS and CDR2 is YYNGEE. This CDR3 is 15 amino acids long. The sample taken for sequencing was peripheral blood. This TCR was recovered from a man in his forties with acute or convalescent COVID-19. The chain is built from TRBV9 and TRBJ1-2; the D gene is possibly TRBD1 (6 bases). In DNA form, the CDR3 reads TGTGCCAGCAGCGCAACCCTACAGGGTAACTATGGCTACACCTTC. Translating it yields CASSATLQGNYGYTF. Filled out from reference TRBV9 and TRBJ1-2, the complete variable domain reads DSGVTQTPKHLITATGQRVTLRCSPRSGDLSVYWYQQSLDQGLQFLIQYYNGEERAKGNILERFSAQQFPDLHSELNLSSLELGDSALYFCASSATLQGNYGYTFGSGTRLTVV.